Listed below are T cell receptor beta chains from one sample, sequenced in a study of identifying expanded T cells in peripheral blood. Using immunoSEQ multiplex PCR, the repertoire was profiled, and TCRdb retains in-frame clones only, with some absent. The sample comprises around 100,000 clones, 80% to 90% of which are singletons, and 5.5% rests with the top ten. The sequenced sample consisted of blood. These receptors originate from a person between 18 and 75 years old in good health. Each CDR3 is given with its conserved first and last residue. A D gene is named only where the DNA matches it firmly. Size is stated for part of the rows, as once, few or many counts, or as a class when the clone is expanded.

d_call,clone_size,cdr3_length,j_call,v_call,cdr3_nt,cdr3_aa
NA,NA,14,TRBJ1-2,TRBV19,TGTGCCAGTAGGGCAACCGGAGGGTTCTATGGCTACACCTTC,CASRATGGFYGYTF
TRBD1,few,15,TRBJ1-1,TRBV18,TGTGCCAGCTCACCACCGGGACAGGGGGCTTTTGGAGCTTTCTTT,CASSPPGQGAFGAFF
TRBD1,NA,14,TRBJ1-4,TRBV29-1,TGCAGCGTTGGGACAGGACCAACTAATGAAAAACTGTTTTTT,CSVGTGPTNEKLFF
TRBD1,once,15,TRBJ1-2,TRBV29-1,TGCAGCGTTGCAGAGGGACAGGGCGTAAAATATGGCTACACCTTC,CSVAEGQGVKYGYTF
NA,NA,16,TRBJ1-2,TRBV19,TGTGCCAGTAGTATAAATAGGGGGGCGCGGGCCTATGGCTACACCTTC,CASSINRGARAYGYTF
NA,NA,13,TRBJ1-5,TRBV29-1,TGCAGCTCTAAGGGGGTCGGGGATCAGCCCCAGCATTTT,CSSKGVGDQPQHF
NA,NA,15,TRBJ2-1,TRBV9,TGTGCCAGCAGCCTAGCCCTAGCGATGTACAATGAGCAGTTCTTC,CASSLALAMYNEQFF
TRBD1,NA,20,TRBJ1-1,TRBV6-1,TGTGCCAGCAGTGAGTTCCGTCCGGGACAGGGGGTCAGAGGGGCCCGAGAAGCTTTCTTT,CASSEFRPGQGVRGAREAFF
TRBD2,NA,16,TRBJ2-7,TRBV2,TGTGCCAGCAGTGTAGCGCCTAGCGGGGGATTGAGCGAGCAGTACTTC,CASSVAPSGGLSEQYF
NA,NA,14,TRBJ2-5,TRBV7-8,TGTGCCAGCAGCTACTACCCAGGGCGAGAGACCCAGTACTTC,CASSYYPGRETQYF
NA,NA,16,TRBJ2-2,TRBV5-1,TGCGCCAGCAGCTGGACGGGAGAGGTAGACACCGGGGAGCTGTTTTTT,CASSWTGEVDTGELFF
NA,NA,14,TRBJ2-2,TRBV30,TGTGCCTGGAGCCCCCCGACAGACACCGGGGAGCTGTTTTTT,CAWSPPTDTGELFF
NA,NA,12,TRBJ2-5,TRBV19,TGTGCCAGTAGTATACACAGGGAGACCCAGTACTTC,CASSIHRETQYF